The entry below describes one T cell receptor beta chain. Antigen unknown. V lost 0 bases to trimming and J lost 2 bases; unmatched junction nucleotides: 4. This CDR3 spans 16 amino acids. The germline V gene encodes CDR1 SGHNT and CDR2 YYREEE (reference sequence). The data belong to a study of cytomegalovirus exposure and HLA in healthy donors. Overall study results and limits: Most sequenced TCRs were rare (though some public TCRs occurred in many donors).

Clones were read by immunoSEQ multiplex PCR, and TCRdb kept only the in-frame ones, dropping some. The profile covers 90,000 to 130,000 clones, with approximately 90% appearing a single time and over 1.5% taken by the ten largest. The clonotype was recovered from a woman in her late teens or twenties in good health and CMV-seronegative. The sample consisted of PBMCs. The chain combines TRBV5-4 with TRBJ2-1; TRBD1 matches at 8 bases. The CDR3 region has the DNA TGTGCCAGCAGCTTGGTTACAGGGGGGACCTACAATGAGCAGTTCTTC. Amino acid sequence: CASSLVTGGTYNEQFF.